The subject of this entry is one TCR beta chain. This entry is derived from a study of PD-1 blockade in classical Hodgkin lymphoma. All trial patients relapsed after autologous stem cell transplantation. After removal of 3 bases from V and 3 bases from J, the junction contained 9 bases not matched to a gene. Germline V gene data show CDR1 as SGHRS and CDR2 as YFSETQ. This CDR3 contains 15 residues. Measured with immunoSEQ multiplex PCR; TCRdb has only the in-frame clones, and not every one. Of some 64,000 clones in the sample, around 88% were seen once. The clonotype comes from a human donor with classical Hodgkin lymphoma. The gene calls are TRBV5-1 and TRBJ2-7, with 7 bases lining up with TRBD1. Sequenced material: peripheral blood mononuclear cells (PBMCs), taken at baseline. The CDR3 region is CASSSNGQAFYEQYF. The CDR3 DNA follows: TGCGCCAGCAGCTCTAACGGACAGGCCTTCTACGAGCAGTACTTC. Filled out from reference TRBV5-1 and TRBJ2-7, the complete variable domain reads KAGVTQTPRYLIKTRGQQVTLSCSPISGHRSVSWYQQTPGQGLQFLFEYFSETQRNKGNFPGRFSGRQFSNSRSEMNVSTLELGDSALYLCASSSNGQAFYEQYFGPGTRLTVT.